This T cell receptor (beta chain) originates from a study of T cell repertoires in cytomegalovirus infection. TCRdb recomputed calls from the reads with MiXCR, one row per CDR3 protein. The sample holds about 470,000 distinct CDR3 sequences; 40% to 50% are singletons and the top ten take 35% to 50%. With V trimmed by 4 bases and J by 3 bases, 5 bases remained unmatched. This CDR3 is 17 amino acids long. Per germline, CDR1 LNHDA and CDR2 SQIVND (reference sequence). Of note for this clonotype: Its antigen is unidentified.

Sequences were derived from cultured PBMCs, sampled from culture after CMV antigen stimulation. The sequence was collected from a human donor in good health (CMV status not recorded). Some clones in this sample may be carry-over from other donors' samples. The chain has TRBV19 and TRBJ2-2, with TRBD2 identical over 13 bases. As DNA, the CDR3 is TGTGCCAGTAGTACGGGGACTAGCGGGGCCTACACCGGGGAGCTGTTTTTT. It specifies CASSTGTSGAYTGELFF.